This T cell receptor beta chain was sequenced for a study of blood T cell repertoires in COVID-19. Study-wide background: Samples taken during acute and convalescent COVID-19 were collected in the United States, Italy and Spain.

In germline, CDR1 is WNHNN, CDR2 SYGVQD (reference sequence). The CDR3 runs to 13 residues. Trimming removed 3 bases at V and 2 bases at J, with 6 bases between. Original analysis: Amplification with reference gene primers provided the estimates of nucleated cell counts. Some clones are missing from TCRdb's copy, which holds only in-frame ones; the method was immunoSEQ multiplex PCR. V and J calls plus clone size are reproduced from that table; the DNA served to infer D and trimming. The table shows under 500,000 clones, with 85% to 90% occurring only once. The sample consisted of peripheral blood. The rearrangement uses TRBV10-1 and TRBJ2-3; D remains ambiguous. This receptor was taken from a woman aged 30 to 39 with acute or convalescent COVID-19. The chain's CDR3 is CASSDRLTDTQYF. CDR3 nucleotide sequence: TGCGCCAGCAGTGATCGTCTCACAGATACGCAGTATTTT.